The 29 T cell receptor beta chains listed next were all sequenced from one sample in a study of blood T cells in healthy people across ages. The second PCR ran roughly 7 to 11 cycles with a sample-barcoded 5' primer and J-beta primers. Each CDR3 protein is one row after TCRdb ran MiXCR on the 5' RACE reads. The sample contains about 1.4 million distinct CDR3 sequences, roughly 64% of which appear only once. What was sequenced was blood. Source of these receptors: a man younger than 35 in good health.

Only one count was recorded for this clonotype. The rearrangement joins TRBV6-1 to TRBJ2-1; 9 bases match TRBD1. The CDR3 is 16 amino acids. V gave up 7 bases and J gave up 4 bases; unmatched junction bases: 11. Germline V gene data show CDR1 as MNHNS and CDR2 as SASEGT. CDR3: CASTDRGAGIYNEQFF. DNA of the CDR3: TGTGCCAGCACGGACAGGGGCGCAGGCATATACAATGAGCAGTTCTTC.

V gene TRBV20-1 combines with J gene TRBJ2-7, with 11 bases matching TRBD2. The J call may be faulty, since TRBJ2-5 better matches the DNA end. The CDR3 has 15 residues. The V gene's germline CDR1 is DFQATT and CDR2 SNEGSKA (reference sequence). CDR3 DNA: TGCAGTGCTAGTGACCCTAGCGGGAGGAGGGAGACCCAGTACTTC. The encoded protein is CSASDPSGRRETQYF.

This clonotype showed up just a few times. The gene calls are TRBV12-3 or TRBV12-4 and TRBJ2-7; tentative D call: TRBD2 (6 bases). V was trimmed by 6 bases and J by 4 bases, leaving 13 bases between them. The length of the CDR3 is 13 residues. The DNA for the CDR3 is TGTGCCAGCAGGGGGGGACCTGTGTACGAGCAGTACTTC. This gives the protein CASRGGPVYEQYF.

This rearrangement joins TRBV4-1 to TRBJ1-2; 7 bases line up with TRBD1. Germline V gene sequence: CDR1 MGHRA, CDR2 YSYEKL. V trimming: 3 bases; J trimming: 6 bases; junction bases outside the gene matches: 7. The CDR3 spans 14 residues. Here the CDR3 reads CASSQQGGLDGYTF. CDR3 coding DNA: TGCGCCAGCAGCCAGCAGGGGGGATTGGATGGCTACACCTTC.

V gene TRBV6-2 or TRBV6-3 combines with J gene TRBJ2-7; no clear D gene. CDR1 is MNHEY, CDR2 SVGEGT, per germline. This CDR3 has 13 amino acids. With 10 bases removed from V and 3 bases from J, the gap between germline ends came to 16 bases. This CDR3 reads CATATWQLYEQYF. CDR3 bases: TGTGCCACCGCGACGTGGCAGCTCTACGAGCAGTACTTC.

V is TRBV7-2 and J is TRBJ1-5; D unresolved. Between the trimmed V and J ends, which lost 1 base and 4 bases, there was a span of 14 bases. CDR3 length: 16 residues. Germline CDR1 SGHTA, CDR2 FQGNSA. The CDR3 DNA follows: TGTGCCAGCAGCTTAGTTGGGCGGGGTCTAAATCAGCCCCAGCATTTT. As protein: CASSLVGRGLNQPQHF.

In the case of this clonotype: Compared with germline, one end of the junction differs, possibly owing to a read error. The CDR3 DNA reads TGTGTCAGCAGCATAAAGACGGAAAGGGCTGAAGCTTTCTTT. Protein sequence: CVSSIKTERAEAFF. This rearrangement joins TRBV7-2 to TRBJ1-1; D gene uncertain. CDR3 length: 14 amino acids. The V gene's germline CDR1 is SGHTA and CDR2 FQGNSA.

This chain links TRBV7-2 with TRBJ1-2; the match to TRBD1 covers 10 bases. Germline V CDR1 and CDR2: SGHTA, FQGNSA. This CDR3 region has 17 residues. V shed 0 bases and J 5 bases; nucleotides not matched to a gene: 9. The CDR3 DNA reads TGTGCCAGCAGCTTAGCCTGGGACGGGACAGGGGTTTATGGCTACACCTTC. This codes for CASSLAWDGTGVYGYTF.

V is TRBV29-1 and J is TRBJ2-7; unclear D gene. CDR3 size: 12 residues. CDR1 and CDR2 (germline): SQVTM, ANQGSEA. Between the trimmed V and J ends, which lost 7 bases and 7 bases, there was a span of 17 bases. The CDR3: CSAARLIDEQYF. In DNA form, the CDR3 reads TGCAGCGCCGCCCGACTCATCGATGAGCAGTACTTC.

The chain combines TRBV20-1 with TRBJ1-4; D call uncertain. CDR1 is DFQATT, CDR2 SNEGSKA, per germline (reference sequence). V lost 0 bases and J 8 bases, leaving 10 bases between the germline ends. This CDR3 has 13 residues. The chain's CDR3 is CSARDVSEEKLFF. As DNA, the CDR3 is TGCAGTGCTAGAGACGTCTCGGAAGAAAAACTGTTTTTT.

This chain joins TRBV14 and TRBJ2-5, with 7 bases that match TRBD2. The DNA end lines up better with TRBJ2-7; the J call may be wrong. The CDR3 sequence is 15 residues long. Germline-derived CDR1 and CDR2 are SGHDN and FVKESK. In DNA form, the CDR3 reads TGTGCCAGCAGCCCTGTTGGAGGCGGGAGCTTCGAGCAGTACTTC. It yields the protein CASSPVGGGSFEQYF.

This clonotype was seen a single time. The chain has TRBV6-1 and TRBJ2-2, with no clear D. CDR1 and CDR2 (germline): MNHNS, SASEGT. V was shortened by 1 base and J by 1 base, with 7 bases between the two germline ends. CDR3 length: 15 amino acids. The CDR3 bases are TGTGCCAGCAGTGAAGTTTACAGGAACACCGGGGAGCTGTTTTTT. This translates into CASSEVYRNTGELFF.

The chain employs TRBV10-3 and TRBJ2-2, with 12 bases matching TRBD2. V gave up 8 bases and J gave up 3 bases; unmatched junction bases: 10. Germline values: CDR1 ENHRY, CDR2 SYGVKD. CDR3 length: 17 residues. CDR3 protein: CAIGRLAGDEDTGELFF. The CDR3 nucleotides read TGTGCCATCGGGAGACTAGCGGGAGACGAGGACACCGGGGAGCTGTTTTTT.

The gene calls are TRBV5-1 and TRBJ1-5; D perhaps matches TRBD1 (5 bases). CDR3 size: 15 residues. CDR1 SGHRS and CDR2 YFSETQ come from the germline V gene. V shed 0 bases and J shed 5 bases, with 12 bases lying between them. As DNA, the CDR3 is TGCGCCAGCAGCTTGGCTGGCGGGGGAGATCAGCCCCAGCATTTT. This gives the protein CASSLAGGGDQPQHF. The complete variable domain, with remaining parts taken from reference TRBV5-1 and TRBJ1-5, reads KAGVTQTPRYLIKTRGQQVTLSCSPISGHRSVSWYQQTPGQGLQFLFEYFSETQRNKGNFPGRFSGRQFSNSRSEMNVSTLELGDSALYLCASSLAGGGDQPQHFGDGTRLSIL.

This clonotype has more than one count but fewer than ten. CDR3 nucleotide sequence: TGTGCCAGCAGCCAACCCACCTCACAGGGGCCAAAATTACTAGCCAAAAACATTCAGTACTTC. Its protein is CASSQPTSQGPKLLAKNIQYF. The genes are TRBV4-2 and TRBJ2-4, with 7 positions matching TRBD1. V shed 2 bases and J 0 bases; nucleotides not matched to a gene: 19. The CDR3 length is 21 residues. CDR1 is LGHNA and CDR2 is YNFKEQ in the germline V gene.

This clonotype occurred a few times. The chain recombines TRBV25-1 with TRBJ2-2, with 12 bases matching TRBD1. CDR1 and CDR2 (germline): MGHDK, SYGVNS. The length of the CDR3 is 19 residues. Unmatched junction bases numbered 10, after V lost 3 bases and J lost 2 bases. For the CDR3, the DNA is TGTGCCAGCAGTGATCCCGGGACAGGGGGCTTCCTTAACACCGGGGAGCTGTTTTTT. It translates to CASSDPGTGGFLNTGELFF.

The table lists this clonotype with a count of one. The genes are TRBV28 and TRBJ2-5, with 7 bases matching TRBD1. The end of the DNA aligns better with TRBJ2-7, so the J call may be wrong. Germline CDR1 MDHEN, CDR2 SYDVKM. The CDR3 is made up of 15 amino acids. The CDR3 loop is CASSLQGQSPGEQYF. Here the CDR3 DNA reads TGTGCCAGCAGTTTGCAGGGACAGAGTCCGGGCGAGCAGTACTTC.

J is TRBJ1-5 and V is TRBV24-1; 7 bases align to TRBD1. CDR1 and CDR2 from the germline V gene are KGHDR and SFDVKD. CDR3 length equals 13 residues. V shed 10 bases, J shed 4 bases, and the junction held 6 bases outside the gene matches. CDR3 DNA: TGTGCCACTCCGGACAGGTCGAATCAGCCCCAGCATTTT. Its protein is CATPDRSNQPQHF.

The chain combines TRBV20-1 with TRBJ1-6, with D possibly TRBD1 on 6 matching bases. The V gene's germline CDR1 is DFQATT and CDR2 SNEGSKA (reference sequence). CDR3 length: 16 amino acids. V lost 0 bases, J lost 8 bases, and 17 bases lay in between. The CDR3 is CSARDPHREGDSPLHF. Written as DNA, the CDR3 is TGCAGTGCTAGAGATCCACACAGGGAAGGGGATTCACCCCTCCACTTT.

This chain links TRBV15 with TRBJ2-3; D not certain. CDR1 LNHNV and CDR2 YYDKDF come from the germline V gene (reference sequence). V was shortened by 5 bases and J by 5 bases, with 8 bases between the two germline ends. This CDR3 has 12 amino acids. CDR3 DNA sequence: TGTGCCACCAGCGGGCGGCGAGATACGCAGTATTTT. This gives the protein CATSGRRDTQYF.

This clonotype was seen more than once but under ten times. DNA of the CDR3: TGTGCCAGCAGTTTGGATTCGAACACCGGGGAGCTGTTTTTT. As protein: CASSLDSNTGELFF. The V call is TRBV6-6, the J call TRBJ2-2, with D uncertain. The length of the CDR3 is 14 residues. Trimming took 4 bases from V and 0 from J, leaving 6 bases between them. Germline loops: CDR1 MNHNY, CDR2 SVGAGI (reference sequence).

On this clonotype: This may come from a read error, since a much larger clone is one base off. The rearrangement joins TRBV18 to TRBJ2-1; either TRBD1 or TRBD2 may supply D (5 bases each). V lost 5 bases, J lost 6 bases, and 11 bases lay in between. The V gene's germline CDR1 is KGHSH and CDR2 LQKENI. The CDR3 consists of 13 residues. The CDR3 DNA sequence: TGTGCCAGCTCAAGAGGGGAGATCAATGAGCAGTTCTTC. It codes for CASSRGEINEQFF.

This sequence joins TRBV29-1 and TRBJ2-5; D is unresolved. The J call may be mistaken, given a closer DNA end match to TRBJ2-7. Germline CDR1 is SQVTM and CDR2 is ANQGSEA. This CDR3 contains 11 residues. CDR3 sequence (DNA): TGCAGCGGACAAACTACGGACGAGCAGTACTTC. Protein product: CSGQTTDEQYF.

The V call is TRBV10-3, the J call TRBJ2-5; tentative D call: TRBD2 (6 bases). The CDR3 contains 14 residues. Germline V gene sequence: CDR1 ENHRY, CDR2 SYGVKD. V lost 4 bases and J lost 2, with 11 bases in between. As DNA, the CDR3 is TGTGCCATCAGTGTCGGGACTGCACAAGAGACCCAGTACTTC. This encodes CAISVGTAQETQYF.

The CDR3 here is CASSQASAQETQYF. The CDR3 nucleotides read TGCGCCAGCAGCCAGGCGAGCGCTCAAGAGACCCAGTACTTC. The chain uses TRBV4-1 and TRBJ2-5; D unresolved. The V end was cut by 3 bases, the J end by 2 bases, with 10 bases between. The germline V gene has CDR1 MGHRA and CDR2 YSYEKL. CDR3 size: 14 residues.

This chain uses TRBV12-3 or TRBV12-4 with TRBJ1-1; D is perhaps TRBD1 (5 bases). V shed 6 bases and J shed 8 bases, with 19 bases lying between them. CDR3 length: 14 amino acids. The CDR3 sequence is CASRGEGGHREAFF. The CDR3 region has the DNA TGTGCCAGCAGAGGAGAGGGCGGGCACAGGGAAGCTTTCTTT.

This clonotype was recorded once. The V and J genes are TRBV5-6 and TRBJ1-2; D gene unclear. V lost 1 base and J 4 bases, leaving 8 bases between the germline ends. Germline V lookup: CDR1 SGHDT, CDR2 YYEEEE. The CDR3 sequence is 13 residues long. The CDR3 DNA reads TGTGCCAGCAGCTTGTACAGACTCTATGGCTACACCTTC. It translates to CASSLYRLYGYTF.

This clonotype occurred a few times. The chain couples TRBV4-3 to TRBJ2-7, with a tentative D call TRBD2 (7 bases). V was pared by 0 bases and J by 2 bases, with 14 bases between. The CDR3 is 16 residues long. Germline CDR1 and CDR2: LGHNA and YSLEER. CDR3 nucleotides: TGCGCCAGCAGCCAAGACGGTGGGAGGGGGGCCTACGAGCAGTACTTC. Encoded protein: CASSQDGGRGAYEQYF.

The chain recombines TRBV14 with TRBJ2-7; D is unclear. The CDR3 is made up of 13 amino acids. Germline-derived CDR1 and CDR2 are SGHDN and FVKESK. Trimming stripped 6 bases from V and 0 bases from J, with 9 bases between. In nucleotides, the CDR3 is TGTGCCAGCAGATTTAGGAGCTCCTACGAGCAGTACTTC. It is translated as CASRFRSSYEQYF.